This T cell receptor beta chain was retrieved from a study of blood T cell repertoires in COVID-19. At the level of the study: Italy, Spain and the United States were the sources of the convalescent and acute COVID-19 samples. Nucleic acid was either cDNA or gDNA, and it came from T cells, B-cell-depleted T cells, or PBMCs.

In the original processing: Counts of nucleated cells, estimated from reference gene primer amplification, were obtained. The assay was immunoSEQ multiplex PCR, and TCRdb's table has in-frame clones only and misses some. The V and J calls and the clone size are those of that table, but D and trimming were determined from the DNA. The table shows around 230,000 clones, with about 86% occurring only once. The CDR3 loop spans 14 amino acids. Per the germline V gene, CDR1 is MNHEY and CDR2 is SVGAGI. Germline trimming cut 4 bases from V and 6 bases from J; bases unmatched to any gene: 5. The receptor comes from a woman of 80 years or more with acute or convalescent COVID-19. Source material: peripheral blood. This rearrangement joins TRBV6-5 to TRBJ2-2, with 7 bases that match TRBD1. Here the CDR3 DNA reads TGTGCCAGCAGTTCGACAGGGTTTGCCGGGGAGCTGTTTTTT. Amino acids: CASSSTGFAGELFF.